The clone carrying this T cell receptor beta chain has only one observation. This entry is derived from a study of glioma-infiltrating T cells after dendritic cell vaccination. Study information: Patients received autologous tumor lysate-pulsed dendritic cell vaccination between about 2003 and 2013.

Time point defined: after dendritic cell vaccination, including at tumor progression/relapse. Unmatched junction bases numbered 10, after V lost 6 bases and J lost 1 base. CDR1 and CDR2 (germline): SGHVS, FNYEAQ. The CDR3 covers 16 residues. The primer mix had 60 V beta and 13 J beta primers. Sequencing used immunoSEQ multiplex PCR; TCRdb keeps in-frame clones, though not all of them. The repertoire holds 85,000 or so clones, roughly 85% seen once, with 8.5% in the top ten. The clonotype originates from a human donor with glioblastoma. Here the sequenced sample was blood, taken after dendritic cell vaccination. J is TRBJ2-5 and V is TRBV7-6, with 8 bases identical to TRBD2. CDR3 amino acids: CASSPIISGAQETQYF. The CDR3, as DNA: TGTGCCAGCAGTCCCATAATTAGCGGGGCCCAAGAGACCCAGTACTTC.